Only one count was recorded for the clone carrying this T cell receptor (beta chain). Its cognate antigen is unknown. These data belong to a study of T cell repertoires in cytomegalovirus infection. Study-level information: Well-studied HLA-B-restricted epitopes and recently identified HLA-C-restricted epitopes of CMV were both used in the study. Carrying CMV and the relevant HLA type showed in public TCR beta signatures.

This CDR3 is built from 12 residues. Trimming shortened V by 1 base and J by 4 bases, and 4 bases separated the two germline ends. Germline CDR1 is LNHNV and CDR2 is YYDKDF (reference sequence). Whole-study results and caveats: Identification of carriers of CMV plus the relevant HLA was performed using cumulative public TCR beta family frequency.

TCRdb reanalysed the reads using MiXCR and keeps one entry per CDR3 protein. Seen here are some 320,000 distinct CDR3 sequences, just under 30% observed once, and the top ten hold around 20%. The rearrangement links TRBV15 to TRBJ2-5; D is unresolved. The TCR sequence derives from a human donor in good health (CMV status not recorded). Some clones in this sample may be carry-over from other donors' samples. Sequenced material: cultured PBMCs, taken from culture after CMV antigen stimulation. CDR3 DNA: TGTGCCACCAGCAGAGTCGCAGAGACCCAGTACTTC. Translated, it gives CATSRVAETQYF.